The 6 T cell receptor beta chains listed next were all sequenced from one sample in a study of blood T cell repertoires in COVID-19. Repertoires were generated with immunoSEQ multiplex PCR, while TCRdb's copy carries only in-frame clones and drops some. Of about 68,000 clones in the sample, roughly 88% were seen once. The sequencing sample was made of peripheral blood. Source of these receptors: a man aged 45-60 years with COVID-19, enrolled during active disease.

The V call is TRBV7-3, the J call TRBJ1-1, with a weak D call TRBD1 (6 bases). Germline V gene data show CDR1 as SGHTA and CDR2 as FQGTGA. V gave up 2 bases and J gave up 1 base, with 8 bases separating them. CDR3 size: 14 residues. This CDR3 reads CASSLQGTNTEAFF. The CDR3 bases are TGTGCCAGCAGCTTACAGGGGACGAACACTGAAGCTTTCTTT.

The genes are TRBV27 and TRBJ2-7; a weak D match, TRBD1 (6 bases). The V gene's germline CDR1 is MNHEY and CDR2 SMNVEV (reference sequence). The CDR3 covers 12 residues. The ends were cut back, 2 bases at V and 7 bases at J, with 9 bases in the middle. For the CDR3, the DNA is TGTGCCAGCAGTTTACAACAGGGAGAGCAGTACTTC. Protein product: CASSLQQGEQYF.

This clone was detected once. The V and J genes are TRBV28 and TRBJ2-7, with no clear D. Germline V gives CDR1 MDHEN, CDR2 SYDVKM. There are 14 residues in the CDR3. V lost 3 bases and J 2 bases, leaving 11 bases between the germline ends. CDR3 DNA sequence: TGTGCCAGCAGTTTTTTGGGCACCCCCTACGAGCAGTACTTC. Translation: CASSFLGTPYEQYF.

The chain recombines TRBV19 with TRBJ2-7; the D is unclear. This CDR3 is 14 amino acids long. Trimming shortened V by 0 bases and J by 0 bases, and 6 bases separated the two germline ends. CDR1 is LNHDA, CDR2 SQIVND, per germline (reference sequence). CDR3 in amino acids: CASSIDRSSYEQYF. The CDR3 DNA is TGTGCCAGTAGTATAGACAGGTCCTCCTACGAGCAGTACTTC.

This chain joins TRBV7-2 and TRBJ2-7, with a weak D call TRBD2 (5 bases). The CDR3 contains 16 residues. V lost 2 bases and J lost 0, with 14 bases in between. The germline CDR1 and CDR2 sequences are SGHTA and FQGNSA. The CDR3 loop is CASSLSRTRVSYEQYF. The CDR3 DNA follows: TGTGCCAGCAGCTTATCCCGCACTAGAGTCTCCTACGAGCAGTACTTC.

V usage is TRBV7-8 and J usage is TRBJ1-5, with 8 bases that match TRBD1. The CDR3 totals 16 residues. V lost 5 bases and J lost 4; bases outside the gene matches: 10. CDR1 and CDR2 (germline): SGHVS, FQNEAQ. CDR3 sequence reads: CASSLKPGGWNQPQHF. As DNA, the CDR3 is TGTGCCAGCAGCCTTAAACCAGGGGGCTGGAATCAGCCCCAGCATTTT. Supplemented by reference TRBV7-8 and TRBJ1-5, the full variable domain reads GAGVSQSPRYKVAKRGQDVALRCDPISGHVSLFWYQQALGQGPEFLTYFQNEAQLDKSGLPSDRFFAERPEGSVSTLKIQRTQQEDSAVYLCASSLKPGGWNQPQHFGDGTRLSIL.